Given below is one T cell receptor beta chain in context. This clonotype showed up many times. No antigen is known for it. No base quality information exists; no much larger clone differs at one position. The data stem from a study of T cells in Graves' hyperthyroidism and ophthalmopathy (dated by TCRdb to between 2018 and 2021). About the study as a whole: Peripheral blood was sampled at the time of initial diagnosis, prior to any treatment. A discovery cohort of 95 to 100 patients, about 43 with Graves' ophthalmopathy and 55 to 60 with stable Graves' hyperthyroidism, was used to find distinguishing TCR V-J signatures. Whether ophthalmopathy could be predicted prospectively was tested in an independent validation cohort made up of roughly 19 hyperthyroidism patients plus 17 patients who later progressed to ophthalmopathy. The 100 or so discovery patients were randomly split 7:3 into training and test sets. In several Graves' hyperthyroidism patients, the study also compared T-cell repertoires from thyroid tissue with T-cell repertoires from blood. Once sampling was done, hyperthyroidism patients were given methimazole at a starting dose of 30 mg daily, whereas ophthalmopathy patients were given high-dose intravenous methylprednisolone. According to the paper, TCR Vbeta CDR3 sequencing was carried out on approximately 140 peripheral blood samples, which came from more than 40 ophthalmopathy, about 75 hyperthyroidism and roughly 17 progressor patients.

The TCR beta CDR3 regions were amplified from the RNA transcripts. A first-round RT-PCR of the TCR CDR3 used the HTBI primer set with the Qiagen OneStep RT-PCR kit. Libraries were constructed in a second round of multiplex PCR, after which size selection and purification were carried out. The libraries were sequenced on an Illumina HiSeq2000 using paired-end 100 bp reads. Turning to the authors' computational methods: Raw data were processed with SOAPnuke, discarding reads with adapters, uncalled bases, mean Phred below 15, or no exact constant-primer or identifier match. High-quality paired reads were merged with COPE v1.2.5, and unique nucleotide sequences were defined as clonotypes. MiTCR v1.1 was used to align the clonotypes against IMGT TRBV, TRBD and TRBJ reference segments. The analysis included only V-J combinations with a frequency above 0.0001, which together covered 99% to 99.2% of the repertoires. The TCS score was defined as F50 (clonal expansion) divided by E x V (chaos), with BLOSUM62-based TCRdist calculated between CDR3 peptides within each V-J. Welch's t-statistics and random forest reduced just over 500 V-J features to fewer than 15, which were used in a naive Bayes classifier (R e1071). Thyroid-blood repertoire similarity was quantified with the Morisita-Horn index. Using fastp at Q25 and MiXCR, TCRdb reprocessed the public reads and kept productive beta chains. Rows are combined by CDR3 protein, so each entry shows the most common genes and DNA. The V and J calls shown here were made by TCRdb, not taken from the authors' results. The sample table shows 600,000 to 700,000 distinct CDR3 sequences, and roughly 14% are seen once. The ten largest clonotypes hold about 3.9% of the sample.

Ophthalmopathy patients had moderately to severely active disease, with a Clinical Activity Score of 3 or more, a NOSPECS grade of 4 or more, and a disease duration of less than 3 months. The study excluded patients with uncontrolled infections, other autoimmune diseases, pregnancy or lactation. Diagnoses relied on clinical symptoms, serum thyroxine and TRAb, thyroid ultrasound and orbital computed tomography. PBMCs were separated from approximately 10 ml of fresh peripheral blood using Ficoll-Paque density gradient centrifugation. Trizol reagent was used to extract total RNA, and RNA quality was then checked on an Agilent 2100 Bioanalyzer. The germline V gene gives CDR1 as SQVTM and CDR2 as ANQGSEA. The germline V end is reduced by 0 bases and the J end by 5 bases; junction bases left unmatched: 6. The CDR3 starts with the cysteine, ends with the phenylalanine, and has 15 residues. Just CDR3 DNA is preserved here, 45 bases in frame from base 1.

What the authors observed across the whole study: Most expanded thyroid clonotypes (frequency above 0.001) were also detected in blood, suggesting blood repertoires may reflect thyroid immune responses. No statistical method was used to set the sample size in advance, and investigators knew the group allocation. A 13 V-J signature model separated ophthalmopathy from stable hyperthyroidism, with approximately 87% sensitivity and just under 84% specificity in cross-validation and 80%/75% in testing. In validation, progression to ophthalmopathy was predicted by the model with 65% to 71% sensitivity and 72% to 85% specificity, a median of around 5.9 months before onset.

The TCR originated in a woman in her forties with Graves' ophthalmopathy. The chain joins TRBV29-1 to TRBJ1-2; TRBD1 matches 10 bases in the middle. The material sequenced was blood. The CDR3 in this case is CSVEDRTGGGYGYTF. The DNA is TGCAGCGTTGAAGATCGGACAGGGGGAGGGTATGGCTACACCTTC.